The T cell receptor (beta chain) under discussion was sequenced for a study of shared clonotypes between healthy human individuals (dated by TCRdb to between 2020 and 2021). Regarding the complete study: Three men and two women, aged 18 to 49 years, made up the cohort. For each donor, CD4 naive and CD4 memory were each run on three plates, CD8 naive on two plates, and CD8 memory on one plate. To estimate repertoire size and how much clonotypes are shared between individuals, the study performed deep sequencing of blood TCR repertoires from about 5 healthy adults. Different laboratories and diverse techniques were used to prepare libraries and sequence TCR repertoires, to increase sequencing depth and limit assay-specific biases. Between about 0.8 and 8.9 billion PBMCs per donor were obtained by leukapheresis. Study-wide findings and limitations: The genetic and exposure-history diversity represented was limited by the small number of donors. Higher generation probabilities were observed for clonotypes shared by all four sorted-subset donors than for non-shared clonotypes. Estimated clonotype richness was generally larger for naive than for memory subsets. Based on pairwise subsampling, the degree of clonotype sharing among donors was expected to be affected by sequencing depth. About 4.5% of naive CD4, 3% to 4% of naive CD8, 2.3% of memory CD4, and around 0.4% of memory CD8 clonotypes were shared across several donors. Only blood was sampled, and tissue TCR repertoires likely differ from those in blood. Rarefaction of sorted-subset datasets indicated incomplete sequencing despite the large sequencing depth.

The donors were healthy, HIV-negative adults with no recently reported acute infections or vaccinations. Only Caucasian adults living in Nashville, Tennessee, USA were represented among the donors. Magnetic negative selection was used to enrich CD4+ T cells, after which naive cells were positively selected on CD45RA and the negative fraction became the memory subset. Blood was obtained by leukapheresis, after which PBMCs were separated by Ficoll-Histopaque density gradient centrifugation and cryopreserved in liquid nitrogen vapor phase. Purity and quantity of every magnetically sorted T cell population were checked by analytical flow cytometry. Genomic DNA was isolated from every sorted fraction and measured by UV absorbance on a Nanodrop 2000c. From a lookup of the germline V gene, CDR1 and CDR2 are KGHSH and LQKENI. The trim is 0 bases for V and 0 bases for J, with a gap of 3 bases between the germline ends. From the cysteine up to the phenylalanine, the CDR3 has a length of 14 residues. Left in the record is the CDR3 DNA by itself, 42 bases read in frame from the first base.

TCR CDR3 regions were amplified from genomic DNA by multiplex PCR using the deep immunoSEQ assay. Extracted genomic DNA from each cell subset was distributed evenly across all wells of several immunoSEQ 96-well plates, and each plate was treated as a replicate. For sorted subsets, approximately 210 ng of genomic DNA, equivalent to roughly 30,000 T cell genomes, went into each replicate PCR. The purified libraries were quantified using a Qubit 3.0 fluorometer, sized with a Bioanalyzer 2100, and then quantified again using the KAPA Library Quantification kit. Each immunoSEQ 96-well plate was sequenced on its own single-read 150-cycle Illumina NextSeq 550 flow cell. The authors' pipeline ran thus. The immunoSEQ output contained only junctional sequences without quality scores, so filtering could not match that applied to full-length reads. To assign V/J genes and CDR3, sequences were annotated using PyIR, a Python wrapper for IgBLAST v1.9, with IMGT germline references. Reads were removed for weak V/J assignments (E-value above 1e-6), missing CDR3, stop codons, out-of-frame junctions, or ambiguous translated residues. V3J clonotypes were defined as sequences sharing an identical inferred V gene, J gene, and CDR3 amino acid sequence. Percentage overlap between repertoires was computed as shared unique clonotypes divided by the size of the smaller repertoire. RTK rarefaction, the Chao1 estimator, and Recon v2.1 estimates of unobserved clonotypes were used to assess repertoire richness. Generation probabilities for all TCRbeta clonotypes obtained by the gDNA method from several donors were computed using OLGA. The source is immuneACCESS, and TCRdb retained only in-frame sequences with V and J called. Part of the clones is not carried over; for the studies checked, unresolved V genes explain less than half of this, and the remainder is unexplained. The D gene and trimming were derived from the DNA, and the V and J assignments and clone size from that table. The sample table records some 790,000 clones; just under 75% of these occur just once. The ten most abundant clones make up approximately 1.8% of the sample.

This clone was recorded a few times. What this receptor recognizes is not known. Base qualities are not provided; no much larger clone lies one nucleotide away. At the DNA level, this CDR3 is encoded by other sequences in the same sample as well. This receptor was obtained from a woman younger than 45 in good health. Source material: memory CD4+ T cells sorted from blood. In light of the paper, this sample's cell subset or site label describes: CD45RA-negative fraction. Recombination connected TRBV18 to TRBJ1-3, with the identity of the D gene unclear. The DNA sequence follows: TGTGCCAGCTCACCACCCGGCTCTGGAAACACCATATATTTT. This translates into CASSPPGSGNTIYF. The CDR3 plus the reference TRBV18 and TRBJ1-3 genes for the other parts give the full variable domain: NAGVMQNPRHLVRRRGQEARLRCSPMKGHSHVYWYRQLPEEGLKFMVYLQKENIIDESGMPKERFSAEFPKEGPSILRIQQVVRGDSAAYFCASSPPGSGNTIYFGEGSWLTVV.